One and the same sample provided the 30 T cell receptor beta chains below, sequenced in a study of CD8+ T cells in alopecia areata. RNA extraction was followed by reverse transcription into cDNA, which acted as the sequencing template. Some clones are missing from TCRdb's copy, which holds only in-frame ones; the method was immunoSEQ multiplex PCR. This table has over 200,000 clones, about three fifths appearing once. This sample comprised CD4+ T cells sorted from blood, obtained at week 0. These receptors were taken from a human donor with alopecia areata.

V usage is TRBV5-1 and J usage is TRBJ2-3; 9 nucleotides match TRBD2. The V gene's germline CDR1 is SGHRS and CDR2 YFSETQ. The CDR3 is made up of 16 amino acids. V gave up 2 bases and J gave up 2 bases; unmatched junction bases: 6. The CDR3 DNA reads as TGCGCCAGCAGCTTAATGGCTAGCGGGGTCACAGATACGCAGTATTTT. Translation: CASSLMASGVTDTQYF.

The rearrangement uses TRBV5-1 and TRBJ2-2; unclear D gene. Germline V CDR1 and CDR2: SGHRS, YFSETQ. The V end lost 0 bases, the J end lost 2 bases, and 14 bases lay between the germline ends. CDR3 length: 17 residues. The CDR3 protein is CASSLGGLFGNTGELFF. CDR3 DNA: TGCGCCAGCAGCTTGGGGGGATTATTTGGAAACACCGGGGAGCTGTTTTTT.

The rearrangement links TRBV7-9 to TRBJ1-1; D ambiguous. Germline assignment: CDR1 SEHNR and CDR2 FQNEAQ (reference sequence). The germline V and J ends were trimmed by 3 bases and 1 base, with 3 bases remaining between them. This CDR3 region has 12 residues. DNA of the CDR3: TGTGCCAGCAGCTTCTGGAACACTGAAGCTTTCTTT. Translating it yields CASSFWNTEAFF.

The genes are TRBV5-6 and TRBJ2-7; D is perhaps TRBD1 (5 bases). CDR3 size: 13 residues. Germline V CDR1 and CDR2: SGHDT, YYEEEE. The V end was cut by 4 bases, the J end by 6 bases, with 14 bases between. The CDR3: CASSPTVQGEQYF. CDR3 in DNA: TGTGCCAGCAGCCCGACGGTCCAGGGCGAGCAGTACTTC.

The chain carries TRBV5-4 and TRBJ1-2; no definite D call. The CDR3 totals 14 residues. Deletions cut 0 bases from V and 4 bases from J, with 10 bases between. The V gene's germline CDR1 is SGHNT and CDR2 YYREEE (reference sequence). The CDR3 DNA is TGTGCCAGCAGCTTGGCGGGAACCTCCTATGGCTACACCTTC. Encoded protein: CASSLAGTSYGYTF.

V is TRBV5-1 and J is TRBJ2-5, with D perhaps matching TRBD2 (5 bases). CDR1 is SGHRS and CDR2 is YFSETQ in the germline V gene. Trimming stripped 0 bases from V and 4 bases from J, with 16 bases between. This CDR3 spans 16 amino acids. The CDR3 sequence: CASSLGTAGVGETQYF. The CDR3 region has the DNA TGCGCCAGCAGCTTGGGTACCGCCGGGGTGGGAGAGACCCAGTACTTC. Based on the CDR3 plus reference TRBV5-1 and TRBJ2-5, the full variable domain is KAGVTQTPRYLIKTRGQQVTLSCSPISGHRSVSWYQQTPGQGLQFLFEYFSETQRNKGNFPGRFSGRQFSNSRSEMNVSTLELGDSALYLCASSLGTAGVGETQYFGPGTRLLVL.

CDR3 region: CAWSVLVGAGETQYF. CDR3 in DNA: TGTGCCTGGAGTGTCTTGGTGGGAGCGGGAGAGACCCAGTACTTC. The genes are TRBV30 and TRBJ2-5; possible D gene TRBD2, 6 bases. CDR1 is GTSNPN, CDR2 SVGIG, per germline (reference sequence). V was shortened by 0 bases and J by 4 bases, with 15 bases between the two germline ends. The length of the CDR3 is 15 residues.

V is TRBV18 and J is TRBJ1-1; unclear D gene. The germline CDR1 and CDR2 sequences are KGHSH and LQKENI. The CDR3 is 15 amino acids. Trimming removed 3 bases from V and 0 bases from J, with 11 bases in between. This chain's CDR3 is CASSPRDSMNTEAFF. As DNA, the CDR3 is TGTGCCAGCTCACCCAGAGACTCAATGAACACTGAAGCTTTCTTT.

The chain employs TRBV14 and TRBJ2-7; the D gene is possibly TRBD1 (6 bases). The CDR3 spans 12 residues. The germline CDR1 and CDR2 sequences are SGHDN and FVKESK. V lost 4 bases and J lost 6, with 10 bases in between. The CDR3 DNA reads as TGTGCCAGCAGCCCGAGGACAGCCGAGCAGTACTTC. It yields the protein CASSPRTAEQYF. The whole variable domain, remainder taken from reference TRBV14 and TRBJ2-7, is EAGVTQFPSHSVIEKGQTVTLRCDPISGHDNLYWYRRVMGKEIKFLLHFVKESKQDESGMPNNRFLAERTGGTYSTLKVQPAELEDSGVYFCASSPRTAEQYFGPGTRLTVT.

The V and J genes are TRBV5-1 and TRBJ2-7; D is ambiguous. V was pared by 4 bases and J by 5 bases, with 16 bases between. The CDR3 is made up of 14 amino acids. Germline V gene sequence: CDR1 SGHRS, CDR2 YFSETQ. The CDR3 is CASSERSQPNEQYF. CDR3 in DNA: TGCGCCAGCAGCGAACGGTCACAACCAAACGAGCAGTACTTC.

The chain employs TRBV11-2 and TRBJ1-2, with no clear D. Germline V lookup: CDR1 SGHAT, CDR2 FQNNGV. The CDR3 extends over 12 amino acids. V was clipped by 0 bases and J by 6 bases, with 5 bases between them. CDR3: CASSLEGNGYTF. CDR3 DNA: TGTGCCAGCAGCTTAGAGGGGAATGGCTACACCTTC.

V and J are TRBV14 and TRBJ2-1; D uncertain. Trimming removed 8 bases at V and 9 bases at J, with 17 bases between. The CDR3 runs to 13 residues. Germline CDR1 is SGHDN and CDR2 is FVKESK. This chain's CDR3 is CASSPGPIGEQFF. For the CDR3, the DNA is TGTGCCAGCTCCCCCGGTCCGATAGGTGAGCAGTTCTTC.

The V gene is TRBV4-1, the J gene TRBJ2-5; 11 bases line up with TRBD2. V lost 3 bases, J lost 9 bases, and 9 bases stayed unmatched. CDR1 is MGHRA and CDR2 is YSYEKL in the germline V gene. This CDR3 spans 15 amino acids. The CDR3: CASSQGLAESKAQYF. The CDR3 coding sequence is TGCGCCAGCAGCCAGGGACTAGCGGAGTCCAAGGCCCAGTACTTC.

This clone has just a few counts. The CDR3 region is CSVDGRTAMNTEAFF. In DNA, the CDR3 is TGCAGCGTTGATGGTAGGACAGCTATGAACACTGAAGCTTTCTTT. The chain has TRBV29-1 and TRBJ1-1; possible D gene TRBD1, 6 bases. From germline, CDR1 is SQVTM and CDR2 ANQGSEA. The CDR3 is made up of 15 amino acids. V dropped 3 bases and J dropped 0 bases, with 14 bases sitting between them.

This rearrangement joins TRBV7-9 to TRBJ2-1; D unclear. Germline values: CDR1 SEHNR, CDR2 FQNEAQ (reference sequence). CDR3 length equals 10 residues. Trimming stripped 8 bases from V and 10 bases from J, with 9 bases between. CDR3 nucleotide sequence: TGTGCCAGCTCGTGGGTAGAGCAGTTCTTC. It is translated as CASSWVEQFF.

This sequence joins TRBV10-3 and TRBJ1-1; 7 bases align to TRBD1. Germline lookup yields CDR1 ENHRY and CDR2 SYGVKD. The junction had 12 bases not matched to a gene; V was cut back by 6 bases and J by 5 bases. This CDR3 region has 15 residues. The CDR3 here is CAIRGQTSAVTEAFF. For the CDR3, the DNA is TGTGCCATCAGGGGACAGACCAGCGCAGTAACTGAAGCTTTCTTT.

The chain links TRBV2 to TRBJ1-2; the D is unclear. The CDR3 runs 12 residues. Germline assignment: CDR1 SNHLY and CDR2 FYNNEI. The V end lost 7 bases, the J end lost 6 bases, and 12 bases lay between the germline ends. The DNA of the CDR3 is TGTGCCAGCATCAAGCTGCGGGATGGCTACACCTTC. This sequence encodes CASIKLRDGYTF. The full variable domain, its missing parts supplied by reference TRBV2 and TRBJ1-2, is EPEVTQTPSHQVTQMGQEVILRCVPISNHLYFYWYRQILGQKVEFLVSFYNNEISEKSEIFDDQFSVERPDGSNFTLKIRSTKLEDSAMYFCASIKLRDGYTFGSGTRLTVV.

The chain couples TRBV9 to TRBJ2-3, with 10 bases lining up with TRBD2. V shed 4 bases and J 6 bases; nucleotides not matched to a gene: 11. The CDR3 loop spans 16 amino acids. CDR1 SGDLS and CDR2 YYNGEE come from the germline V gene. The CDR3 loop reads CASSPLSGRGDDTQYF. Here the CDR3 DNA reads TGTGCCAGCAGCCCCTTGAGCGGGAGGGGAGACGATACGCAGTATTTT.

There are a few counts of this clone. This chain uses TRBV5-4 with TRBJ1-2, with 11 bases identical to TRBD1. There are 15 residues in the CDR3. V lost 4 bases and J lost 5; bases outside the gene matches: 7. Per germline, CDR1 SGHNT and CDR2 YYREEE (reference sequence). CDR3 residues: CASSPKGQGAYGYTF. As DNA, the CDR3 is TGTGCCAGCAGCCCTAAAGGACAGGGGGCATATGGCTACACCTTC.

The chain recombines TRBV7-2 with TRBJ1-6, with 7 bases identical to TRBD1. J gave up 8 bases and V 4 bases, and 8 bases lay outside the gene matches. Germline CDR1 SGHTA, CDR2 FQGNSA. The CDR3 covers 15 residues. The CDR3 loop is CASSSPQGGHSPLHF. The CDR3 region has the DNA TGTGCCAGCAGCTCCCCGCAGGGGGGGCATTCACCCCTCCACTTT. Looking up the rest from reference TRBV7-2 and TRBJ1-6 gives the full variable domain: GAGVSQSPSNKVTEKGKDVELRCDPISGHTALYWYRQSLGQGLEFLIYFQGNSAPDKSGLPSDRFSAERTGGSVSTLTIQRTQQEDSAVYLCASSSPQGGHSPLHFGNGTRLTVT.

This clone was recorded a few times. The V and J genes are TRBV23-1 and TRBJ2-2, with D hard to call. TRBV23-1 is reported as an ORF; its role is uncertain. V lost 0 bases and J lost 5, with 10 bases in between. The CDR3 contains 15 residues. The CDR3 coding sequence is TGCGCCAGCAGTCAATCGTACATACGGACCGGGGAGCTGTTTTTT. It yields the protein CASSQSYIRTGELFF.

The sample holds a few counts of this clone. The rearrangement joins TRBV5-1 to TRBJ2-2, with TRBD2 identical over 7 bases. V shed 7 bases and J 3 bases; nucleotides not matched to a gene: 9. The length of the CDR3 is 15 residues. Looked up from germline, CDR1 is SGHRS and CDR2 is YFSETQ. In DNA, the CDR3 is TGCGCCAGCCGAGTTGGTAGCGGGCACACCGGGGAGCTGTTTTTT. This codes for CASRVGSGHTGELFF.

The CDR3 reads CASSPSWWDTQYF. The DNA for the CDR3 is TGTGCCAGCAGTCCCAGTTGGTGGGATACGCAGTATTTT. V usage is TRBV7-9 and J usage is TRBJ2-3, with D unclear. This CDR3 has 13 amino acids. Germline-derived CDR1 and CDR2 are SEHNR and FQNEAQ (reference sequence). The V and J ends lost 6 bases and 6 bases respectively, with 13 bases between them.

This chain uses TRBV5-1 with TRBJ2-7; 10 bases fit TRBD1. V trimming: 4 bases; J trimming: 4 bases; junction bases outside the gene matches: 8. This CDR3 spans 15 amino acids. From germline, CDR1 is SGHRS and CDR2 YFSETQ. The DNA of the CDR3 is TGCGCCAGCAGCAGCTCGACAGGGGGCACGTACGAGCAGTACTTC. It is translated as CASSSSTGGTYEQYF.

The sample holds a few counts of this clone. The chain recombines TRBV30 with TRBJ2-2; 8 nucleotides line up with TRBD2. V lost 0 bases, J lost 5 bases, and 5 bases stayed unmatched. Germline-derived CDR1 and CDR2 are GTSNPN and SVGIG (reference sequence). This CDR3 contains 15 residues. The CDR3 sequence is CAWSVVAGRTGELFF. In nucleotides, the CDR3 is TGTGCCTGGAGTGTGGTAGCGGGAAGAACCGGGGAGCTGTTTTTT.

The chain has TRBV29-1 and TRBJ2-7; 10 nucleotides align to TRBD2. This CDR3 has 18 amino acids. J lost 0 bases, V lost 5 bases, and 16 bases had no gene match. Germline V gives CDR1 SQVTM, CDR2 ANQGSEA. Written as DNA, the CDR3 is TGCAGCGTTATCTCGCGTAGCGGGGGGTCGAGAAGCTCCTACGAGCAGTACTTC. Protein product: CSVISRSGGSRSSYEQYF.

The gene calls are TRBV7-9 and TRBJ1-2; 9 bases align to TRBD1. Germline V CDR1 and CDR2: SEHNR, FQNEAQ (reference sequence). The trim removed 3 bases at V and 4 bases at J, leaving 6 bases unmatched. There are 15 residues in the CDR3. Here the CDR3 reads CASSFSRDRAYGYTF. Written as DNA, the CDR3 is TGTGCCAGCAGCTTTAGCCGGGACAGGGCCTATGGCTACACCTTC.

The chain's CDR3 is CASSLTPGGALETQYF. The DNA of the CDR3 is TGTGCCAGCAGTCTCACTCCAGGGGGAGCGCTGGAGACCCAGTACTTC. The J gene is TRBJ2-5, the V gene TRBV9; 7 bases are shared with TRBD1. Losses at the gene ends were 5 bases for V and 5 bases for J; bases not matched to a gene: 15. Looked up from germline, CDR1 is SGDLS and CDR2 is YYNGEE. The CDR3 loop spans 16 amino acids.

Here the CDR3 reads CASSYDRGYGYTF. The CDR3, as DNA: TGCGCCAGCAGCTACGACAGGGGGTATGGCTACACCTTC. The chain recombines TRBV5-1 with TRBJ1-2; 9 nucleotides agree with TRBD1. V lost 3 bases to trimming and J lost 5 bases; unmatched junction nucleotides: 2. Germline V gene lookup returns CDR1 SGHRS and CDR2 YFSETQ. The CDR3 is 13 amino acids.

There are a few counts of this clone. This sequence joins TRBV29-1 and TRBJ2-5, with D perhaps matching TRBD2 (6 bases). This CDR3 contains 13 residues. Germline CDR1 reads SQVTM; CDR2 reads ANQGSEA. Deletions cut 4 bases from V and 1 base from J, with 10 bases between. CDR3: CSVGGTAQETQYF. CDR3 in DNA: TGCAGCGTTGGGGGGACTGCCCAAGAGACCCAGTACTTC.